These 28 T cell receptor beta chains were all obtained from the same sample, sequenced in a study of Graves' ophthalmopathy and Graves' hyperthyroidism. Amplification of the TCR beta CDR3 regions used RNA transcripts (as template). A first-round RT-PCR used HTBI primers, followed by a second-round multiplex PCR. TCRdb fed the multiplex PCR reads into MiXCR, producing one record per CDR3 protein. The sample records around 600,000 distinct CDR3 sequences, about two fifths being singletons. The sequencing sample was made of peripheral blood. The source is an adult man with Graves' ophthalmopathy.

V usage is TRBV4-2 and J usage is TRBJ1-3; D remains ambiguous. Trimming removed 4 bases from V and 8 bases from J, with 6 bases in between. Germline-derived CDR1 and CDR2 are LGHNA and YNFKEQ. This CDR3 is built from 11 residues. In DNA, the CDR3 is TGTGCCAGCAGCCCCCGGGACACCATATATTTT. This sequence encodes CASSPRDTIYF.

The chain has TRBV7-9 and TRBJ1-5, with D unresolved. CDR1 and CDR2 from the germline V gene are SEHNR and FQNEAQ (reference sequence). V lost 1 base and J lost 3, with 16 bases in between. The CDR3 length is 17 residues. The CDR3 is CASSLDVTTVDNQPQHF. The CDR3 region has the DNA TGTGCCAGCAGCTTAGATGTTACAACGGTGGACAATCAGCCCCAGCATTTT.

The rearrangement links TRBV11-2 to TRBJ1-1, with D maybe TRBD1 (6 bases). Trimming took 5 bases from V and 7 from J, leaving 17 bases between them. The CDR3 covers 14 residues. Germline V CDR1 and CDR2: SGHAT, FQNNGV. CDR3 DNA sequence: TGTGCCAGCAGCCGAAAGGCGGGGGCAAGTGAAGCTTTCTTT. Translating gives CASSRKAGASEAFF.

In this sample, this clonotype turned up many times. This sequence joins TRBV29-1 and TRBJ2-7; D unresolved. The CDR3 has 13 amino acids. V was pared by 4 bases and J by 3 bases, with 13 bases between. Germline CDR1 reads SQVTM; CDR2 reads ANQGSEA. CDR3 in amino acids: CSVGTSDGYEQYF. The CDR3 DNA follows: TGCAGCGTTGGCACCAGCGACGGCTACGAGCAGTACTTC.

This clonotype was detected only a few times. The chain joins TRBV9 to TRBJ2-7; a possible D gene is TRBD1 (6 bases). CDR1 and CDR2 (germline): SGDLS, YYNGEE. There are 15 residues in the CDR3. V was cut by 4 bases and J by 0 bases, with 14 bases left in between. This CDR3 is CASSQTGQFSYEQYF. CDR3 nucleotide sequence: TGTGCCAGCAGCCAAACAGGACAGTTCTCCTACGAGCAGTACTTC.

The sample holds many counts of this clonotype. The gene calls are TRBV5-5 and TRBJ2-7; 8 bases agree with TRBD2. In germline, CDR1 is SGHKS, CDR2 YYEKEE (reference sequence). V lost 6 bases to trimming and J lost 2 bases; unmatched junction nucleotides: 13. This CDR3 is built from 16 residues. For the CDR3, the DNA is TGTGCCAGCACCAACCAGGGCGCGGGAGGCCCCTACGAGCAGTACTTC. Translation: CASTNQGAGGPYEQYF.

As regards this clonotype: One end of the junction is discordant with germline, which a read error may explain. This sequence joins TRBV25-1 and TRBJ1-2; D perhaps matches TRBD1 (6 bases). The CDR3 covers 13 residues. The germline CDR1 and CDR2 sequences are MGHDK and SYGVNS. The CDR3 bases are TGTGCCAGCAGCACAGGGTCTGGCTATGGCTACGCCTTC. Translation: CASSTGSGYGYAF.

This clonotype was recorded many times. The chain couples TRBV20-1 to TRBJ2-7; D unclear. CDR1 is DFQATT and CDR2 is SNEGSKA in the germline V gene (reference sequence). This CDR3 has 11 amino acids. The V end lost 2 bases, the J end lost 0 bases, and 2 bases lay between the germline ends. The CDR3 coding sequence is TGCAGTGCTAGAAGCTCCTACGAGCAGTACTTC. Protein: CSARSSYEQYF.

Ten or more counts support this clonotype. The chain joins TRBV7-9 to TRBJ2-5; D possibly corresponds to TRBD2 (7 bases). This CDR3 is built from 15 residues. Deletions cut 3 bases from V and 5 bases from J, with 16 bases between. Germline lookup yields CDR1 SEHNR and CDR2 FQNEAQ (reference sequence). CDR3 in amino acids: CASSFPPGGLETQYF. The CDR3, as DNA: TGTGCCAGCAGCTTCCCGCCGGGGGGCTTGGAGACCCAGTACTTC.

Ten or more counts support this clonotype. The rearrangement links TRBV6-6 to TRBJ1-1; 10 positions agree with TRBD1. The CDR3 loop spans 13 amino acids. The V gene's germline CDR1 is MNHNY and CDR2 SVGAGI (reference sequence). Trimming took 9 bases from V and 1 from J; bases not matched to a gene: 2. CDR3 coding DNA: TGTGCCAGGACAGGGGGCGCGAACACTGAAGCTTTCTTT. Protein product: CARTGGANTEAFF.

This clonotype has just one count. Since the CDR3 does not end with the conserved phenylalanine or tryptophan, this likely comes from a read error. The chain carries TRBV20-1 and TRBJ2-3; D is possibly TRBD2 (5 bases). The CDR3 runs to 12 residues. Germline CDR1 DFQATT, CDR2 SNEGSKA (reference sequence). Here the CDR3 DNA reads TGCTCACCAGCGGTGAGCACAGATACGCAGTATGTT. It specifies CSPAVSTDTQYV.

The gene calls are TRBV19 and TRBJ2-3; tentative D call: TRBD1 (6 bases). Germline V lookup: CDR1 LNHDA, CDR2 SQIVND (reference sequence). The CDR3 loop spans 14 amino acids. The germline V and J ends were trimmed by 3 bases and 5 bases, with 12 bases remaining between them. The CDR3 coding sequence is TGTGCCAGTAGTATCAGGCAGGGGATAGATACGCAGTATTTT. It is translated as CASSIRQGIDTQYF.

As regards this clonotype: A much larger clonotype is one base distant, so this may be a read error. CDR3 region: CATSDSPLRGYTF. Here the CDR3 DNA reads TGTGCCACCAGTGATTCCCCCTTGCGGGGCTACACCTTC. The rearrangement uses TRBV24-1 and TRBJ1-2, with D unresolved. V lost 2 bases, J lost 8 bases, and 11 bases lay in between. CDR3 length: 13 amino acids. CDR1 and CDR2 from the germline V gene are KGHDR and SFDVKD.

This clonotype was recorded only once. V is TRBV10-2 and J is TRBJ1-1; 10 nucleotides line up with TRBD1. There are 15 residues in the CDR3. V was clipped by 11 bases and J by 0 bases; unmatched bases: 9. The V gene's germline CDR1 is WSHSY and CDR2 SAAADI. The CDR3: CAGDRGPEVNTEAFF. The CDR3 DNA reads TGCGCCGGCGACAGGGGGCCAGAGGTGAACACTGAAGCTTTCTTT.

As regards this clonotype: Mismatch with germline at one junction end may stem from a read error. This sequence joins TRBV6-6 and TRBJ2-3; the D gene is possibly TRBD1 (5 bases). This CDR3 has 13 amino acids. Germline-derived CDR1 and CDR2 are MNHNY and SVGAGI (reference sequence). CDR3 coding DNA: TGTGCCATCAGTGGCAGGGTCGGAGATACGCAGTATTTT. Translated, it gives CAISGRVGDTQYF.

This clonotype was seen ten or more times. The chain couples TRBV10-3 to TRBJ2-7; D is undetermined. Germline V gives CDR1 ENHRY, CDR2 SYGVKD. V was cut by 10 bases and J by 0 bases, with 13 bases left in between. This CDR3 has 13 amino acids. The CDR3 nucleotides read TGTGCCAGCAGACGGATCAGCTCCTACGAGCAGTACTTC. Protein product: CASRRISSYEQYF.

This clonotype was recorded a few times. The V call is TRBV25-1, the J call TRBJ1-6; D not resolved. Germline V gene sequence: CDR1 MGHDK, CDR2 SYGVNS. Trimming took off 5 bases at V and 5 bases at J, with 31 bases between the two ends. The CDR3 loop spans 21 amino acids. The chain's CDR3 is CASSSHPPTGPPTVDNSPLHF. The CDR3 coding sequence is TGTGCCAGCAGTTCCCACCCTCCAACCGGGCCTCCCACGGTTGATAATTCACCCCTCCACTTT.

CDR3 bases: TGCAGCACCGCGCAAGATATAGGTGAAAAACTGTTTTTT. Translated: CSTAQDIGEKLFF. The chain links TRBV29-1 to TRBJ1-4; D unresolved. Germline CDR1 and CDR2: SQVTM and ANQGSEA. CDR3 length: 13 amino acids. Trimming shortened V by 8 bases and J by 7 bases, and 17 bases separated the two germline ends.

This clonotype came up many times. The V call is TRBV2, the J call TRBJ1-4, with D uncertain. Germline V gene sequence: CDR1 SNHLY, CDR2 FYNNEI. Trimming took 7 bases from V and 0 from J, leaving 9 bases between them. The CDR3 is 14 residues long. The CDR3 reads CASIRGPTNEKLFF. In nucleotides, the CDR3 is TGTGCCAGCATACGCGGGCCAACTAATGAAAAACTGTTTTTT.

CDR3 residues: CASALGDTQYF. The DNA of the CDR3 is TGTGCCAGCGCCTTAGGGGATACGCAGTATTTT. The rearrangement links TRBV25-1 to TRBJ2-3, with D unclear. The CDR3 runs 11 residues. CDR1 and CDR2 from the germline V gene are MGHDK and SYGVNS. V lost 8 bases to trimming and J lost 6 bases, with 9 bases between them.

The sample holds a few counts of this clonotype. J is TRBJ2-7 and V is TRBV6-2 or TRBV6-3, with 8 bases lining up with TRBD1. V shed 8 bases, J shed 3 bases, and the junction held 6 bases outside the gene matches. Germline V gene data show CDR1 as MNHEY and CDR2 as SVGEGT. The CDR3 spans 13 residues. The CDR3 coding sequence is TGTGCCAGCTTACAGGGGGGAAACTACGAGCAGTACTTC. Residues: CASLQGGNYEQYF.

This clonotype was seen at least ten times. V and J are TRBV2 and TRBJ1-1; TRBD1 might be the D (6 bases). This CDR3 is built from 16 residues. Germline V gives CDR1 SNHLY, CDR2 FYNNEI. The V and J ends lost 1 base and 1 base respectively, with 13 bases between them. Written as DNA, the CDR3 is TGTGCCAGCAGTGAAGAACTCATCAGGGGGAACACTGAAGCTTTCTTT. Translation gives CASSEELIRGNTEAFF.

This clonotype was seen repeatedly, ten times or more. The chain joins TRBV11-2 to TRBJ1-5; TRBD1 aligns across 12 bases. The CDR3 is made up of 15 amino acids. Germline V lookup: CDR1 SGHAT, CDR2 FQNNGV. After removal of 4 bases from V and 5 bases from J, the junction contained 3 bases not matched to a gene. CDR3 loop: CASSSGQGAYQPQHF. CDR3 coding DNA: TGTGCCAGCAGCTCGGGACAGGGGGCATATCAGCCCCAGCATTTT.

CDR3 in DNA: TGCAGCGCACAGGGGGCGACTTATGGCTACACCTTC. Translating it yields CSAQGATYGYTF. The gene calls are TRBV29-1 and TRBJ1-2; TRBD1 matches 9 bases. The CDR3 totals 12 residues. Per the germline V gene, CDR1 is SQVTM and CDR2 is ANQGSEA. With V trimmed by 7 bases and J by 5 bases, 5 bases remained unmatched.

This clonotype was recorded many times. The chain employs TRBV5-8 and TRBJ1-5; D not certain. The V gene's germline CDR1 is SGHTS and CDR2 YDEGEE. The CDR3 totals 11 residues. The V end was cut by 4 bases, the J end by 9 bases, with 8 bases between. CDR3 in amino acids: CASSPQGPQHF. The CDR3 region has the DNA TGTGCCAGCAGCCCCCAAGGGCCCCAGCATTTT.

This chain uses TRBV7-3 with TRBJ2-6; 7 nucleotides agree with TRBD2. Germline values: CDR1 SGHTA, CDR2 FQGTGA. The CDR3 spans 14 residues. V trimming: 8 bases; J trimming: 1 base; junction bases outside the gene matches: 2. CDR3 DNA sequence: TGTGCCAGCGTCGGGGGGTCTGGGGCCAACGTCCTGACTTTC. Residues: CASVGGSGANVLTF.

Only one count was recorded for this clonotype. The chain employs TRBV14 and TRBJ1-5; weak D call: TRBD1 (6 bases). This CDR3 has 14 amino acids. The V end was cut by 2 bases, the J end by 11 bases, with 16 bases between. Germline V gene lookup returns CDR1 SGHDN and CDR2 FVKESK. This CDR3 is CASSQRGQSSAQHF. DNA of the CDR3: TGTGCCAGCAGCCAACGAGGACAGTCCTCGGCCCAGCATTTT.

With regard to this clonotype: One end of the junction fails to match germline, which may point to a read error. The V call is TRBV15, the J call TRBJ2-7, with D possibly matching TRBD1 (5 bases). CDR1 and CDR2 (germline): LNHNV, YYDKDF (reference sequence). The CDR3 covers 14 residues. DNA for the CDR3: TGTGCCAGCAGCAGAGGACCAAGGGGCTACGAGCAGTACTTC. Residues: CASSRGPRGYEQYF.